This T cell receptor beta chain was profiled in a study of vaccination effects on CD4 cells after COVID-19. Study background: Each participant received a vaccine that was either BNT162b2 or mRNA-1273, given as two doses. Every well got around 1.9 million PBMC, which were grown with around 10 IU/ml IL-2 and roughly 9.3 ug/ml peptides. Study observations and caveats: In the late period after vaccination, infection- and vaccine-induced clones contracted markedly.

Clones were sequenced by immunoSEQ multiplex PCR, and TCRdb holds only the in-frame ones, with some missing. The top ten clones hold roughly 3% of a sample with almost 40,000 clones, around 76% of them seen once. Concerning this clone itself: Its cognate antigen is unknown.

Losses at the gene ends were 3 bases for V and 1 base for J; bases not matched to a gene: 6. This CDR3 is built from 15 residues. CDR1 is GTSNPN and CDR2 is SVGIG in the germline V gene (reference sequence). Following an approximately eleven-day culture, CD4+ T cells were purified. Nucleocapsid antibodies were negative in the vaccine recipients, who had never had SARS-CoV-2 infection. The rearrangement uses TRBV30 and TRBJ1-5; 7 bases match TRBD1. The sequencing here drew on CD4+ T cells from PBMCs cultured without peptide, taken before COVID-19 vaccination. The source of this sequence is a human donor who received a COVID-19 vaccine. CDR3 protein: CAWSRQGLSNQPQHF. The CDR3 bases are TGTGCCTGGAGCCGACAGGGTCTGAGCAATCAGCCCCAGCATTTT.